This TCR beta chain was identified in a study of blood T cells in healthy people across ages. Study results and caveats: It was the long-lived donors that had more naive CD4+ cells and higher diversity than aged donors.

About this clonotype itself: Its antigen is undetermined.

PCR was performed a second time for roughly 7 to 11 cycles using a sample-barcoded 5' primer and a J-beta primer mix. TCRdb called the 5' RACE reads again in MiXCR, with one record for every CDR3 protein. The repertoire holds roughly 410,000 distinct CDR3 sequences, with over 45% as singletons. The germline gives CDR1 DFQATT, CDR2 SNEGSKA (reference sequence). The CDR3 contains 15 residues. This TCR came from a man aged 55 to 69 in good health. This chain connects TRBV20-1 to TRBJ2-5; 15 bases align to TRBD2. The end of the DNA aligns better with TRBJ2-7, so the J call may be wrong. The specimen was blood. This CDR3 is CSATGLAGGPGEQYF. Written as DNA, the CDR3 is TGCAGTGCTACCGGACTAGCGGGAGGGCCGGGCGAGCAGTACTTC.